This note documents a single T cell receptor (beta chain) sequence. The data originate from a study of blood T cell repertoires in COVID-19. Authors' data handling: The assay estimated nucleated cells by amplifying reference gene primers. TCRdb keeps only in-frame clones here, not all; method: immunoSEQ multiplex PCR. V and J calls and clone size are those listed in that table; D and trimming were worked out from the DNA. Counted here are 150,000 to 200,000 clones, 78% occurring once; the ten biggest clones make up approximately 3%. The CDR3 is 14 residues long. Trimming cost V 4 bases and J 7 bases; bases outside gene matches: 6. The germline V gene has CDR1 LGHDT and CDR2 YNNKEL (reference sequence).

This sequence joins TRBV3-1 (or the pseudogene TRBV3-2) and TRBJ2-1; 8 bases are a match to TRBD2. This clonotype originated in a woman aged 80 or over with active or convalescent COVID-19. Material: peripheral blood. CDR3 bases: TGTGCCAGCAGCCTCGGGACTAGGGGTAATGAGCAGTTCTTC. Protein: CASSLGTRGNEQFF.